This T cell receptor beta chain stems from a study of T-cell reconstitution after alpha-beta-depleted transplantation in children. The V gene lost 5 bases and the J gene lost 2 bases, with 18 bases spanning the gap. The CDR3 consists of 16 residues. The germline V gene has CDR1 MNHEY and CDR2 SMNVEV (reference sequence). It was with unique molecular identifiers that the TCRbeta library was prepared. TCRdb re-derived calls from the PCR reads in MiXCR, one entry per CDR3 protein. The repertoire includes about 540,000 distinct CDR3 sequences, around 20% of them detected once, and 2.5% to 3.5% sits in the top ten.

The TCR originated in a human donor who donated a stem cell graft to a child with acute lymphoblastic leukemia. The rearrangement links TRBV27 to TRBJ2-5, with D perhaps matching TRBD2 (5 bases). Sample: PBMCs from the stem cell graft donor, taken from the stem cell graft. CDR3 nucleotides: TGTGCCAGCAGTCCCGGGGTTCTAAGCACTCAAGAGACCCAGTACTTC. This encodes CASSPGVLSTQETQYF.